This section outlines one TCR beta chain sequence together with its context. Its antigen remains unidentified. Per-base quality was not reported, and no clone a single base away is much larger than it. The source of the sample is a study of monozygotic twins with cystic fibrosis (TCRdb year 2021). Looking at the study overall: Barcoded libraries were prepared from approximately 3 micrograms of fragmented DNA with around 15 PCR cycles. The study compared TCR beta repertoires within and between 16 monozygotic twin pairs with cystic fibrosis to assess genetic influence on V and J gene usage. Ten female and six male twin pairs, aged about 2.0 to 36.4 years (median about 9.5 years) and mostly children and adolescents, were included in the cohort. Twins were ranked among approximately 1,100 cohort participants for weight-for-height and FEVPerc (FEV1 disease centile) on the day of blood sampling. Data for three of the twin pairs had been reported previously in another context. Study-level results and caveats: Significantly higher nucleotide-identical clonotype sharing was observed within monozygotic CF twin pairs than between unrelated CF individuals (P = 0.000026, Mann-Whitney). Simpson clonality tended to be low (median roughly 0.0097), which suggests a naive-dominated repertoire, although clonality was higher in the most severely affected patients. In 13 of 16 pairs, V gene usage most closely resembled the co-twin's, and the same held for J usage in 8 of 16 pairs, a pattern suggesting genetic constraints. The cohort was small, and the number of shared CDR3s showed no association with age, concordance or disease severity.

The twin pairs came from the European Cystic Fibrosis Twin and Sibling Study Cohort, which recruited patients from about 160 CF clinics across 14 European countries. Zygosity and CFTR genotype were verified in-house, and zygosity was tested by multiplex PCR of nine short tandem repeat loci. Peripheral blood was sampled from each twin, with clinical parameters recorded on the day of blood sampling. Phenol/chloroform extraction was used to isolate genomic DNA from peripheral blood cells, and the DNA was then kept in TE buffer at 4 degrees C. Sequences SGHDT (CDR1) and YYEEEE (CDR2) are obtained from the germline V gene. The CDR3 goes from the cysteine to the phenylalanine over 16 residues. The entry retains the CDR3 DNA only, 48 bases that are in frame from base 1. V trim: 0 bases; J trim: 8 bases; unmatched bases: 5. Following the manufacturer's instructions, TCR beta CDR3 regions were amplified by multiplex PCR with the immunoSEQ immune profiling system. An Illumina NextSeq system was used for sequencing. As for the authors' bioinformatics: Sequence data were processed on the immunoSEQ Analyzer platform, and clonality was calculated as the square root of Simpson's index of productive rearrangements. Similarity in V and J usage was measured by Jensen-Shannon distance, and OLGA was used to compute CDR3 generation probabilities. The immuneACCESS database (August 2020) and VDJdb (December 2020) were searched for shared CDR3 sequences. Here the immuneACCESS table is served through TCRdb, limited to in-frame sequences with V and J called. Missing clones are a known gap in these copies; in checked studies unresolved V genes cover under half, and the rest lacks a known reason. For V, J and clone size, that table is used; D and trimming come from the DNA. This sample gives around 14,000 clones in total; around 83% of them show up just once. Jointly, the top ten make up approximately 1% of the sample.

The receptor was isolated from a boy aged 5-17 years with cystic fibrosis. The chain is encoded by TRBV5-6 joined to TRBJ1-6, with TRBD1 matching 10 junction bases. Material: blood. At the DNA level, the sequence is TGTGCCAGCAGCTTGGTAAGACAGGGGGCATATTCACCCCTCCACTTT. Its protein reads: CASSLVRQGAYSPLHF.